Below are 28 T cell receptor beta chains sequenced from a single sample in a study of control samples from healthy donors and cancer patients. The table came from immunoSEQ multiplex PCR; TCRdb's copy has only in-frame clones and leaves some out. This table holds about 150,000 clones, approximately 93% found once. The specimen was blood. These receptors all stem from a man aged 45-65 years in good health.

CDR3 residues: CASSPREQGRDGYTF. The DNA for the CDR3 is TGTGCCAGCTCACCAAGAGAACAGGGAAGAGATGGCTACACCTTC. The gene calls are TRBV18 and TRBJ1-2, with D perhaps matching TRBD1 (6 bases). CDR1 and CDR2 from the germline V gene are KGHSH and LQKENI. This CDR3 is built from 15 residues. Trimming shortened V by 2 bases and J by 6 bases, and 16 bases separated the two germline ends. Together with reference TRBV18 and TRBJ1-2, the CDR3 gives the full variable domain: NAGVMQNPRHLVRRRGQEARLRCSPMKGHSHVYWYRQLPEEGLKFMVYLQKENIIDESGMPKERFSAEFPKEGPSILRIQQVVRGDSAAYFCASSPREQGRDGYTFGSGTRLTVV.

The chain couples TRBV2 to TRBJ1-5, with a tentative D call TRBD1 (6 bases). This CDR3 spans 15 amino acids. Germline loops: CDR1 SNHLY, CDR2 FYNNEI. The V and J ends lost 5 bases and 5 bases respectively, with 16 bases between them. Here the CDR3 DNA reads TGTGCCAGCAGTAGGGGGTCTACAGATCATCAGCCCCAGCATTTT. Translating gives CASSRGSTDHQPQHF.

The chain is built from TRBV7-9 and TRBJ2-1; unclear D gene. Trimming removed 3 bases at V and 5 bases at J, with 8 bases between. The CDR3 consists of 13 residues. Germline V gene sequence: CDR1 SEHNR, CDR2 FQNEAQ (reference sequence). CDR3 coding DNA: TGTGCCAGCAGCTTTACTCAGGACAATGAGCAGTTCTTC. Its translation is CASSFTQDNEQFF.

Regarding this clone: This specimen includes other DNA sequences encoding the same CDR3. The J gene is TRBJ2-1, the V gene TRBV9; D is possibly TRBD1 (7 bases). The CDR3 consists of 15 residues. V lost 0 bases and J lost 2, with 9 bases in between. Germline loops: CDR1 SGDLS, CDR2 YYNGEE. The chain's CDR3 is CASSVAGGTYNEQFF. The CDR3 coding sequence is TGTGCCAGCAGCGTAGCAGGGGGGACCTACAATGAGCAGTTCTTC.

V and J are TRBV7-3 and TRBJ2-1; 9 bases match TRBD2. The germline V gene encodes CDR1 SGHTA and CDR2 FQGTGA. Trimming took 5 bases from V and 1 from J; bases not matched to a gene: 6. The CDR3 spans 16 residues. CDR3 DNA sequence: TGTGCCAGCAGCCCCGCTAGCGGGAAGTCCTACAATGAGCAGTTCTTC. It encodes CASSPASGKSYNEQFF. The entire variable domain, with the rest obtained from reference TRBV7-3 and TRBJ2-1, is as follows: GAGVSQTPSNKVTEKGKYVELRCDPISGHTALYWYRQSLGQGPEFLIYFQGTGAADDSGLPNDRFFAVRPEGSVSTLKIQRTERGDSAVYLCASSPASGKSYNEQFFGPGTRLTVL.

This chain uses TRBV27 with TRBJ2-1; maybe TRBD2 (5 bases). The V gene lost 4 bases and the J gene lost 11 bases, with 15 bases spanning the gap. The length of the CDR3 is 13 residues. Germline CDR1 reads MNHEY; CDR2 reads SMNVEV (reference sequence). The CDR3 spells CASSYRTGEKQFF. In DNA, the CDR3 is TGTGCCAGCAGTTACCGGACCGGGGAGAAGCAGTTCTTC.

The rearrangement links TRBV7-2 to TRBJ2-1; 10 bases map to TRBD2. CDR3 length equals 17 residues. V dropped 5 bases and J dropped 7; count of bases not matched to a gene: 14. The germline V gene has CDR1 SGHTA and CDR2 FQGNSA. The CDR3 coding sequence is TGTGCCAGCAGCCCCCGGGGTGTAAGCGGGAGGGATAATGAGCAGTTCTTC. This translates into CASSPRGVSGRDNEQFF.

This chain links TRBV6-1 with TRBJ2-1; the match to TRBD2 covers 10 bases. Germline V gives CDR1 MNHNS, CDR2 SASEGT. Trimming at V came to 4 bases and at J to 0 bases, leaving 6 bases not matched to a gene. The CDR3 contains 17 residues. CDR3 DNA: TGTGCCAGCAGTGGAGCCGGACTAGCGGTCTCCTACAATGAGCAGTTCTTC. Protein sequence: CASSGAGLAVSYNEQFF.

The CDR3 DNA reads as TGTGCCAGCAGCCACCCAGTTGCGGGCACTAACTATGGCTACACCTTC. Translated: CASSHPVAGTNYGYTF. The rearrangement joins TRBV3-1 (or the pseudogene TRBV3-2) to TRBJ1-2; D unclear. This CDR3 region has 16 residues. V lost 3 bases to trimming and J lost 0 bases, with 14 bases between them. Germline CDR1 reads LGHDT; CDR2 reads YNNKEL (reference sequence).

This chain joins TRBV7-9 and TRBJ2-3, with D possibly matching TRBD2 (6 bases). Germline lookup yields CDR1 SEHNR and CDR2 FQNEAQ (reference sequence). This CDR3 spans 15 amino acids. Trimming took 7 bases from V and 0 from J, leaving 14 bases between them. CDR3 nucleotide sequence: TGTGCCAGCACCCTTAGCGGAAAAAGCACAGATACGCAGTATTTT. This sequence encodes CASTLSGKSTDTQYF.

The gene calls are TRBV12-3 or TRBV12-4 and TRBJ1-4; 7 nucleotides agree with TRBD1. This CDR3 is 12 amino acids long. The junction had 3 bases not matched to a gene; V was cut back by 3 bases and J by 11 bases. Written as DNA, the CDR3 is TGTGCCAGCAGTTTGGACAGGCAGAAACTGTTTTTT. Protein product: CASSLDRQKLFF.

This rearrangement joins TRBV20-1 to TRBJ2-5; 14 bases are shared with TRBD2. The CDR3 spans 15 residues. CDR1 is DFQATT and CDR2 is SNEGSKA in the germline V gene (reference sequence). Germline trimming cut 3 bases from V and 4 bases from J; bases unmatched to any gene: 4. This CDR3 reads CSASRLAGGGETQYF. The DNA for the CDR3 is TGCAGTGCTAGTAGACTAGCGGGAGGGGGAGAGACCCAGTACTTC.

The J gene is TRBJ2-5, the V gene TRBV12-3 or TRBV12-4; either TRBD1 or TRBD2 may fit D (5 bases each). The CDR3 is 12 residues long. Trimming stripped 4 bases from V and 5 bases from J, with 8 bases between. The CDR3, as DNA: TGTGCCAGCAGTTATTGGGGGGAGACCCAGTACTTC. This sequence encodes CASSYWGETQYF.

This sequence joins TRBV6-5 and TRBJ2-7; TRBD1 agrees at 9 bases. The V gene end was trimmed by 6 bases and the J gene end by 0 bases; junction bases not matched to a gene: 3. Per the germline V gene, CDR1 is MNHEY and CDR2 is SVGAGI. The CDR3 contains 14 residues. The CDR3, as DNA: TGTGCCAGCAGGCCGGGACAGGGCTCCTACGAGCAGTACTTC. It translates to CASRPGQGSYEQYF.

The rearrangement uses TRBV11-2 and TRBJ2-2; 9 nucleotides agree with TRBD1. From germline, CDR1 is SGHAT and CDR2 FQNNGV. V lost 2 bases and J lost 5; bases outside the gene matches: 6. The CDR3 runs 16 residues. The CDR3 sequence: CASSLRGQGRTGELFF. DNA for the CDR3: TGTGCCAGCAGCTTAAGGGGACAGGGTAGGACCGGGGAGCTGTTTTTT.

This chain connects TRBV6-5 to TRBJ1-2, with D possibly matching TRBD1 (6 bases). Germline V gives CDR1 MNHEY, CDR2 SVGAGI. This CDR3 spans 13 amino acids. Trimming took 7 bases from V and 2 from J, leaving 11 bases between them. The CDR3 sequence is CASKWTANYGYTF. The CDR3 nucleotides read TGTGCCAGCAAATGGACAGCAAACTATGGCTACACCTTC.

The chain couples TRBV7-6 to TRBJ2-5, with D maybe TRBD1 (5 bases). Trimming pared 2 bases from V and 4 bases from J, leaving 11 bases between. Germline lookup yields CDR1 SGHVS and CDR2 FNYEAQ. The CDR3 has 14 residues. CDR3 DNA: TGTGCCAGCAGCTTATCCAGGGTCAGAGAGACCCAGTACTTC. Translating gives CASSLSRVRETQYF.

The CDR3 DNA follows: TGTGCCTGGAGTGAGCTGAGCTCCTATAATTCACCCCTCCACTTT. This gives the protein CAWSELSSYNSPLHF. The rearrangement joins TRBV30 to TRBJ1-6, with D hard to call. V was cut by 1 base and J by 0 bases, with 7 bases left in between. The CDR3 contains 15 residues. Germline-derived CDR1 and CDR2 are GTSNPN and SVGIG (reference sequence).

The V call is TRBV7-2, the J call TRBJ2-7, with D perhaps given as TRBD1 or TRBD2 (6 bases each). CDR1 is SGHTA, CDR2 FQGNSA, per germline. The CDR3 spans 17 residues. V was cut by 2 bases and J by 0 bases, with 17 bases left in between. CDR3: CASSLFPGGRSSYEQYF. CDR3 bases: TGTGCCAGCAGCTTATTCCCCGGGGGCAGGAGCTCCTACGAGCAGTACTTC.

CDR3 in DNA: TGTGCCATCAGTGAGTCTCGAGCGGGAGATTCCAATGAGCAGTTCTTC. Its translation is CAISESRAGDSNEQFF. This rearrangement joins TRBV10-3 to TRBJ2-1; TRBD2 agrees at 8 bases. Losses at the gene ends were 0 bases for V and 6 bases for J; bases not matched to a gene: 7. Germline CDR1 and CDR2: ENHRY and SYGVKD. The CDR3 is made up of 16 amino acids.

The table lists this clone with a few counts. V gene TRBV5-1 combines with J gene TRBJ2-7; TRBD2 agrees at 7 bases. Germline CDR1 SGHRS, CDR2 YFSETQ. The V segment lost 2 bases and the J segment 3 bases; nucleotides outside the gene matches: 11. CDR3 length: 16 amino acids. CDR3 loop: CASSFPPGGTVYEQYF. CDR3 coding DNA: TGCGCCAGCAGCTTCCCCCCCGGGGGGACGGTCTACGAGCAGTACTTC.

Only one count was recorded for this clone. The J gene is TRBJ2-7, the V gene TRBV6-5, with 8 bases aligning to TRBD2. CDR3 length equals 15 residues. Germline assignment: CDR1 MNHEY and CDR2 SVGAGI. The trim removed 8 bases at V and 3 bases at J, leaving 12 bases unmatched. The CDR3 loop is CASVPRSGGNYEQYF. The CDR3 bases are TGTGCCAGCGTGCCCAGGAGCGGGGGCAACTACGAGCAGTACTTC.

The rearrangement uses TRBV5-1 and TRBJ2-7; D gene uncertain. CDR1 and CDR2 (germline): SGHRS, YFSETQ. V was pared by 1 base and J by 3 bases, with 8 bases between. There are 13 residues in the CDR3. The CDR3 reads CASSLQGSYEQYF. CDR3 DNA: TGCGCCAGCAGCTTGCAAGGCAGCTACGAGCAGTACTTC.

V usage is TRBV27 and J usage is TRBJ2-7; 7 nucleotides agree with TRBD1. Looked up from germline, CDR1 is MNHEY and CDR2 is SMNVEV (reference sequence). J gave up 6 bases and V 4 bases, and 9 bases lay outside the gene matches. This CDR3 has 14 residues. The CDR3 DNA is TGTGCCAGCAGTTCCCTGACAGGGTCGGGCGAGCAGTACTTC. Encoded protein: CASSSLTGSGEQYF.

The chain uses TRBV10-1 and TRBJ2-2; 8 bases map to TRBD1. The V gene's germline CDR1 is WNHNN and CDR2 SYGVQD (reference sequence). J gave up 7 bases and V 8 bases, and 9 bases lay outside the gene matches. This CDR3 is 14 amino acids long. CDR3 region: CASGGTGGNGELFF. The CDR3 DNA sequence: TGCGCCAGCGGTGGAACAGGGGGAAACGGGGAGCTGTTTTTT.

This chain links TRBV7-9 with TRBJ1-1; tentative D call: TRBD1 (5 bases). The germline gives CDR1 SEHNR, CDR2 FQNEAQ (reference sequence). The CDR3 consists of 16 residues. V gave up 4 bases and J gave up 1 base, with 16 bases separating them. In nucleotides, the CDR3 is TGTGCCAGCAGCTCTAGGGGCCTATTCGAGAACACTGAAGCTTTCTTT. Protein sequence: CASSSRGLFENTEAFF.

V is TRBV19 and J is TRBJ2-1; 10 bases fit TRBD1. This CDR3 is built from 15 residues. Looked up from germline, CDR1 is LNHDA and CDR2 is SQIVND (reference sequence). The V gene end was trimmed by 7 bases and the J gene end by 4 bases; junction bases not matched to a gene: 7. In DNA, the CDR3 is TGTGCCAGTACCCCGGACAGGGGGGTATACAATGAGCAGTTCTTC. Encoded protein: CASTPDRGVYNEQFF.

The J gene is TRBJ2-3, the V gene TRBV5-1, with 9 bases aligning to TRBD1. Germline CDR1 SGHRS, CDR2 YFSETQ. The CDR3 is 16 amino acids. The junction had 7 bases not matched to a gene; V was cut back by 0 bases and J by 5 bases. The CDR3 sequence is CASSLEGTGSGDTQYF. CDR3 nucleotides: TGCGCCAGCAGCTTGGAAGGGACAGGGAGCGGAGATACGCAGTATTTT.